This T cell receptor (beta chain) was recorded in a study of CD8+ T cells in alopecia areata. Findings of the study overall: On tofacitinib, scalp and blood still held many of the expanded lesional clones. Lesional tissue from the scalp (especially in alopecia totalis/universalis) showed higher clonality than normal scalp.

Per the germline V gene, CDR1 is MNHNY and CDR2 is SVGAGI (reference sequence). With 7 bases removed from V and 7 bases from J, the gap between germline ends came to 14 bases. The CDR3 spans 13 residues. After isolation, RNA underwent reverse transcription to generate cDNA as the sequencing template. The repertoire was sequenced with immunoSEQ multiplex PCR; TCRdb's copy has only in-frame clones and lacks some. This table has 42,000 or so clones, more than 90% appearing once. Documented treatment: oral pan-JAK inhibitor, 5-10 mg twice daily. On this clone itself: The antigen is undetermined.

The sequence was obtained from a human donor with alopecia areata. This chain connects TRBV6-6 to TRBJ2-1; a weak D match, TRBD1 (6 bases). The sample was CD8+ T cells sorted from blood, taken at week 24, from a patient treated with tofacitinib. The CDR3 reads CASTTGPGNEQFF. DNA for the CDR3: TGTGCCAGCACCACAGGGCCGGGGAATGAGCAGTTCTTC.